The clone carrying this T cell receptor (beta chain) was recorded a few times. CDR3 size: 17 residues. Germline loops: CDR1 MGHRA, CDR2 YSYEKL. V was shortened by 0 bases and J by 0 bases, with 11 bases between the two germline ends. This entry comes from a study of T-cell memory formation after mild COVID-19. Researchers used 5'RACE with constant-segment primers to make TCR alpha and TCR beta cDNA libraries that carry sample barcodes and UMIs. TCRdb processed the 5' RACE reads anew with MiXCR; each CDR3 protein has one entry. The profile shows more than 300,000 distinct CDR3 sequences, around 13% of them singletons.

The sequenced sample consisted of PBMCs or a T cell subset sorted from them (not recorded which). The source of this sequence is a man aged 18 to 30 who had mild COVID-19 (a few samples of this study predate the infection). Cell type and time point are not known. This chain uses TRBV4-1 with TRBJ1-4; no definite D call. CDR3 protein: CASSQDQSRATNEKLFF. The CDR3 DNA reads TGCGCCAGCAGCCAAGATCAATCGCGAGCAACTAATGAAAAACTGTTTTTT.